This T cell receptor (beta chain) was identified during a study of T-cell reconstitution after alpha-beta-depleted transplantation in children. The CDR3 runs to 15 residues. Germline lookup yields CDR1 SQVTM and CDR2 ANQGSEA. V dropped 4 bases and J dropped 2; count of bases not matched to a gene: 8. As it was prepared, the TCRbeta library received unique molecular identifiers. Via MiXCR, TCRdb re-called the PCR reads, giving one row per CDR3 protein. This sample has 200,000 to 300,000 distinct CDR3 sequences, with 9.5% to 15% found just once. This clonotype appeared many times. The chain employs TRBV29-1 and TRBJ2-3; 8 nucleotides align to TRBD2. The sample here was PBMCs from the stem cell graft donor, taken from the stem cell graft. The sequence derives from a human donor who donated a stem cell graft to a child with acute lymphoblastic leukemia. As DNA, the CDR3 is TGCAGCGTTGGCTTTGGGCGGGGGGCCACAGATACGCAGTATTTT. Translating gives CSVGFGRGATDTQYF.